Following are 4 T cell receptor beta chains from one sample sequenced in a study of T cells after posttransplantation cyclophosphamide. Control samples came 1 year after myeloablative marrow transplants with methotrexate plus calcineurin inhibitor. Some clones are missing from TCRdb's copy, which holds only in-frame ones; the method was immunoSEQ multiplex PCR. The data contain about 17,000 clones, around 84% of them singletons. Source: PBMCs, taken after allogeneic stem cell transplant with calcineurin inhibitor and methotrexate. The receptors derive from a female patient aged 18-30 years who received an allogeneic stem cell transplant from an unrelated donor, was CMV-positive, and had acute and chronic GVHD. Some of these T cells may belong to the graft donor.

This rearrangement joins TRBV29-1 to TRBJ2-5, with 8 nucleotides matching TRBD1. Germline trimming cut 5 bases from V and 5 bases from J; bases unmatched to any gene: 10. The CDR3 covers 14 residues. CDR1 and CDR2 from the germline V gene are SQVTM and ANQGSEA. The CDR3 loop is CSVRAGGRGETQYF. As DNA, the CDR3 is TGCAGCGTTCGGGCAGGGGGCCGGGGGGAGACCCAGTACTTC.

CDR3 residues: CASLTDRGNEQFF. The CDR3 coding sequence is TGTGCCAGCCTCACCGACAGGGGGAATGAGCAGTTCTTC. V and J are TRBV27 and TRBJ2-1; 9 bases are a match to TRBD1. Trimming cost V 8 bases and J 7 bases; bases outside gene matches: 6. From germline, CDR1 is MNHEY and CDR2 SMNVEV (reference sequence). The CDR3 runs to 13 residues.

There are a few counts of this clone. The V call is TRBV5-5, the J call TRBJ1-2; TRBD1 agrees at 7 bases. Germline lookup yields CDR1 SGHKS and CDR2 YYEKEE (reference sequence). V shed 4 bases and J 3 bases; nucleotides not matched to a gene: 9. The CDR3 contains 15 residues. CDR3 coding DNA: TGTGCCAGCAGCCCAGACACAGGGGATTACTATGGCTACACCTTC. This encodes CASSPDTGDYYGYTF.

In its sample, this clone was seen once. This chain uses TRBV6-1 with TRBJ1-1; no clear D. The CDR3 sequence is 13 residues long. Trimming took 8 bases from V and 0 from J, leaving 10 bases between them. The V gene's germline CDR1 is MNHNS and CDR2 SASEGT. The chain's CDR3 is CASDRVLNTEAFF. DNA of the CDR3: TGTGCCAGCGATCGGGTACTGAACACTGAAGCTTTCTTT.